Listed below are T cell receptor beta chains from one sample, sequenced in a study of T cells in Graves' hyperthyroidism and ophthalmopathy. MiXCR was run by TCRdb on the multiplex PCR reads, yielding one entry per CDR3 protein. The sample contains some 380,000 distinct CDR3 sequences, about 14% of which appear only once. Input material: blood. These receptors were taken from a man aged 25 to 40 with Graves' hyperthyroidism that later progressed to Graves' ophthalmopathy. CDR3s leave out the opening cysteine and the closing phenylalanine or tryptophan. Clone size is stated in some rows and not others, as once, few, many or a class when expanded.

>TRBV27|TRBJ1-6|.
ASSLSGQSYNSPLH
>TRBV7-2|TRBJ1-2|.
ASSLWSNNYGYT
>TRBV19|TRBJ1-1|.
ASSPRQGALNTEAF
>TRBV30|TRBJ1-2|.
AWRDNYGYT
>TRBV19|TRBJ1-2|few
ATGRGGYGYT
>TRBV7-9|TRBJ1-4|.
ASSLAPSVRGGVRKLF
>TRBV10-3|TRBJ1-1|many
AISARTGGNTEAF
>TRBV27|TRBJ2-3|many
ASTGVDTQY
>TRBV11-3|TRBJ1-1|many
ASSLDRSEAF
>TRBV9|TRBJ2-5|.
ASSVEGQGAGETQY
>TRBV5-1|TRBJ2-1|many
ASSAGGGQGINEQF
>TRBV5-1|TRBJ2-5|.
ASSAPDRDPETQY
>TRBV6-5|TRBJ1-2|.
ASSYRRSGQANYGYT
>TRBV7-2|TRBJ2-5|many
ASSSARTPQETQY
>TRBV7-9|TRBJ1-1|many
ASSLVTDTEAF
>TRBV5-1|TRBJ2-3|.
ASSPVPSTDTQY
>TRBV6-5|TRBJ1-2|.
ASSYSGNGGEGYT
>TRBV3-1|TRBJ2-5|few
ASSQLAELETQY
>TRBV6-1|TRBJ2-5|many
ASSSGQGDGTQY
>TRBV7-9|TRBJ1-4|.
ASSQSGRLLEKLF
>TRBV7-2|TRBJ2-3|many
ASSLDRGGADTQY
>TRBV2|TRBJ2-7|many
ASKKTRSSSYEQY
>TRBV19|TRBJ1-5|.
ASKDESRNQPQH
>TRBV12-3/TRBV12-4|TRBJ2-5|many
ASRRQGTMETQY
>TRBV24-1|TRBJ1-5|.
ATMDQGPGNQPQH
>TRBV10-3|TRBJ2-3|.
AIGALEGGGADTQY
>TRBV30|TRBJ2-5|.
AWRRTGGRETQY
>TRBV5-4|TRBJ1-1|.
ASSWPGGDTEAF
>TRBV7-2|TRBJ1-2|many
ASSLVSPWEGDNYGYT
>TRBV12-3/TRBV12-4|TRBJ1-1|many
ASSFDGATEAF
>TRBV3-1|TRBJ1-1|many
ASSQDGAF
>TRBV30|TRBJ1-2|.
AWSVANYGYT
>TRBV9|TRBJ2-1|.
ASSVESGPQGEQF
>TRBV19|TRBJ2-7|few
ASSIVGREREQY
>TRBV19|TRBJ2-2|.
ASSRPFTGELF
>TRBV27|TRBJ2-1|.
ASRTSGGPSNEQF
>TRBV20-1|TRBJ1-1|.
SARAGPSTEAF
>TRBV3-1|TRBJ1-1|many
ASSQRGGLTEAF
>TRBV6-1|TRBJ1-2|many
ASSEEDRGYYGYT
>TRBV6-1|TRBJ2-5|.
ASRGAGVPETQY
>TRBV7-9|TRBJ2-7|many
ASSLGRTSYEQY
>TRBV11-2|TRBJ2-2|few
ASSPDERRLF
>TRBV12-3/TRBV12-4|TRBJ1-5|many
ASSLVRTDFSNQPQH
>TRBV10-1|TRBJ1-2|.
ARWESEDT
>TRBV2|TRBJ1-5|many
ASSESVSNQPQH
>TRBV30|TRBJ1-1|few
AWSMFSGGEAF
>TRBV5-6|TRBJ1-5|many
ASSIRGPDQPQH
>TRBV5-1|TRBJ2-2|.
ASSLGLLDTGELF
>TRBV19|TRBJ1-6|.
ASSNKQGAEKPPLH
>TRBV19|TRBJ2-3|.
ASSTKTSTDTQY
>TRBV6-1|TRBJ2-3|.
ATGGYTDTQY
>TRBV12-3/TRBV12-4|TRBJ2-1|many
ASSLWGQAESYNEQF
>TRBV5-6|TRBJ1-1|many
ASSLSWETANTEAF